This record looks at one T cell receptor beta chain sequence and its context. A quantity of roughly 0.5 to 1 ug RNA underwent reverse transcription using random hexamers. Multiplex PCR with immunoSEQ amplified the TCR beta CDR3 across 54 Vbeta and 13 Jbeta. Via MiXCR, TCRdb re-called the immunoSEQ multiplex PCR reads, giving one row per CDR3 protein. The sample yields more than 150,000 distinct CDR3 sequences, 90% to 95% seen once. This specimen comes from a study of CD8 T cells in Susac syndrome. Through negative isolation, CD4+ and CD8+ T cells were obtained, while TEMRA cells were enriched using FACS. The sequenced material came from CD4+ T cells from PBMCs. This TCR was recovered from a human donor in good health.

The CDR3 reads CASSLVAGETYEQYF. The CDR3 region has the DNA TGCGCCAGCAGCTTGGTCGCAGGGGAAACCTACGAGCAGTACTTC. The chain has TRBV5-1 and TRBJ2-7; D may be TRBD1 (6 bases). Trimming removed 0 bases at V and 2 bases at J, with 12 bases between. Germline V gene lookup returns CDR1 SGHRS and CDR2 YFSETQ. This CDR3 has 15 amino acids.